The T cell receptor beta chain described here comes from a study of molecular identifiers for immune sequencing clone quantification. CDR1 is SEHNR, CDR2 FQNEAQ, per germline (reference sequence). There are 17 residues in the CDR3. V lost 4 bases and J lost 2, with 20 bases in between. Bulk TCR libraries were made with methods that had been previously described and with listed TCR primers. One entry per CDR3 protein, called by TCRdb with MiXCR from the PCR reads. The sample yields 10,000 or so distinct CDR3 sequences, over 20% seen once. Naive CD8 T cells, phenotype CD8+CD4-CCR7+CD45RA+, were sorted. Sequences were obtained from naive CD8+ T cells from blood, with Jurkat cell RNA spiked in. The subset here: FACS-sorted CD8+CD4-CCR7+CD45RA+ naive T cells. The V call is TRBV7-9, the J call TRBJ1-1; D gene uncertain. The sequence derives from a human donor in good health. Some libraries in this study had Jurkat cell RNA spiked in. The CDR3 reads CASSSLTLGVINTEAFF. CDR3 in DNA: TGTGCCAGCAGCTCATTGACCCTGGGTGTTATCAACACTGAAGCTTTCTTT. The full variable domain, completed using reference TRBV7-9 and TRBJ1-1, is DTGVSQNPRHKITKRGQNVTFRCDPISEHNRLYWYRQTLGQGPEFLTYFQNEAQLEKSRLLSDRFSAERPKGSFSTLEIQRTEQGDSAMYLCASSSLTLGVINTEAFFGQGTRLTVV.